Listed here is a single T cell receptor (beta chain). How the authors handled the data: Amplification from reference gene primers served as the basis for estimated nucleated cell counts. Sequenced by immunoSEQ multiplex PCR; TCRdb stores in-frame clones only, minus some. V and J calls and clone size are as listed in that table; D and trimming were resolved from the DNA. This table has over 45,000 clones, 84% appearing once. These data belong to a study of blood T cell repertoires in COVID-19. Study-level information: Collection of acute and convalescent COVID-19 samples took place in the United States, Italy and Spain. PBMCs, B-cell-depleted T cells, or T cells were the source of the cDNA or gDNA that made up the material.

Sequencing used peripheral blood. This sequence was found in a man between 65 and 80 years old with active COVID-19.

The CDR3 coding sequence is TGCGCCAGCAGCATAACCGGGTCCAATAATGAAAAACTGTTTTTT. This encodes CASSITGSNNEKLFF. The chain joins TRBV4-1 to TRBJ1-4; D gene ambiguous. The germline CDR1 and CDR2 sequences are MGHRA and YSYEKL. The CDR3 consists of 15 residues. The V end lost 5 bases, the J end lost 4 bases, and 14 bases lay between the germline ends.